The 22 T cell receptor beta chains below were found in one sample sequenced in a study of T cells in Graves' hyperthyroidism and ophthalmopathy. Amplification of TCR beta CDR3 regions used RNA as the template. The study used the HTBI primer set for a first-round RT-PCR of the TCR CDR3. TCRdb reanalysed the multiplex PCR reads using MiXCR and keeps one entry per CDR3 protein. The repertoire has about 350,000 distinct CDR3 sequences, around 13% of them found once; the top ten carry around 24%. Sequencing input: blood. The source of these receptors is a woman aged 25 to 39 with Graves' hyperthyroidism.

This clonotype came up once. This chain connects TRBV14 to TRBJ1-2; D call uncertain. In germline, CDR1 is SGHDN, CDR2 FVKESK. V gave up 0 bases and J gave up 1 base, with 6 bases separating them. The CDR3 loop spans 14 amino acids. CDR3 sequence reads: CASSQDGFNYGYTF. In nucleotides, the CDR3 is TGTGCCAGCAGCCAAGATGGGTTTAACTATGGCTACACCTTC.

In this sample, this clonotype turned up many times. J is TRBJ2-5 and V is TRBV2, with a weak D call TRBD2 (5 bases). V lost 5 bases and J lost 5, with 15 bases in between. CDR3 length: 14 amino acids. Germline CDR1 SNHLY, CDR2 FYNNEI. CDR3: CASSYLRTEETQYF. In DNA, the CDR3 is TGTGCCAGCAGTTATTTGAGGACTGAGGAGACCCAGTACTTC.

This clonotype was seen only a few times. The rearrangement joins TRBV10-3 to TRBJ2-1; TRBD1 might be the D (6 bases). The V end lost 10 bases, the J end lost 7 bases, and 17 bases lay between the germline ends. This CDR3 comprises 13 residues. Germline V gives CDR1 ENHRY, CDR2 SYGVKD. The CDR3 is CANYRVVVNEQFF. The CDR3 DNA reads TGTGCCAACTACAGGGTGGTAGTTAATGAGCAGTTCTTC.

This clonotype was detected a few times. The genes are TRBV11-2 and TRBJ1-1; D is unresolved. The CDR3 loop spans 17 amino acids. Per germline, CDR1 SGHAT and CDR2 FQNNGV. The V end lost 4 bases, the J end lost 3 bases, and 21 bases lay between the germline ends. The CDR3 DNA follows: TGTGCCAGCAGCTCAAGACCCTGGGATCCTTTGCACACTGAAGCTTTCTTT. Residues: CASSSRPWDPLHTEAFF. The complete variable domain, with remaining parts taken from reference TRBV11-2 and TRBJ1-1, reads EAGVAQSPRYKIIEKRQSVAFWCNPISGHATLYWYQQILGQGPKLLIQFQNNGVVDDSQLPKDRFSAERLKGVDSTLKIQPAKLEDSAVYLCASSSRPWDPLHTEAFFGQGTRLTVV.

This clonotype was found many times. The V gene is TRBV20-1, the J gene TRBJ2-5; 7 bases align to TRBD1. V was pared by 4 bases and J by 1 base, with 3 bases of the junction left unmatched. The germline V gene has CDR1 DFQATT and CDR2 SNEGSKA (reference sequence). The CDR3 covers 13 residues. The chain's CDR3 is CSATRDSQETQYF. In DNA, the CDR3 is TGCAGTGCTACCCGGGACAGCCAAGAGACCCAGTACTTC.

The sample holds many counts of this clonotype. The chain employs TRBV2 and TRBJ2-1; D not resolved. The V end was cut by 5 bases, the J end by 2 bases, with 7 bases between. This CDR3 region has 13 residues. Germline CDR1 is SNHLY and CDR2 is FYNNEI. The CDR3 DNA follows: TGTGCCAGCAGTATCGGTACCTACAATGAGCAGTTCTTC. Translation gives CASSIGTYNEQFF.

J is TRBJ1-5 and V is TRBV6-1; D gene uncertain. The CDR3 extends over 13 amino acids. V was cut by 3 bases and J by 6 bases, with 9 bases left in between. Germline CDR1 MNHNS, CDR2 SASEGT. CDR3 protein: CASSDFAPQPQHF. The DNA for the CDR3 is TGTGCCAGCAGTGATTTTGCGCCTCAGCCCCAGCATTTT.

V usage is TRBV11-3 and J usage is TRBJ2-2, with D perhaps TRBD1 or TRBD2 (5 bases each). The CDR3 runs to 14 residues. V dropped 5 bases and J dropped 7 bases, with 14 bases sitting between them. CDR1 is SGHNT and CDR2 is YENEEA in the germline V gene. CDR3 sequence: CASSPRTGHGELFF. The CDR3 region has the DNA TGTGCCAGCAGCCCTAGGACGGGGCACGGGGAGCTGTTTTTT.

This clonotype showed up just a few times. The CDR3 sequence: CAWGTGGYSNQPQHF. The CDR3 nucleotides read TGTGCCTGGGGGACAGGGGGCTATAGCAATCAGCCCCAGCATTTT. The chain has TRBV30 and TRBJ1-5; 12 nucleotides match TRBD1. In germline, CDR1 is GTSNPN, CDR2 SVGIG (reference sequence). The CDR3 is 15 residues long. J gave up 0 bases and V 5 bases, and 2 bases lay outside the gene matches.

This clonotype came up many times. This chain joins TRBV28 and TRBJ2-7; 13 bases agree with TRBD2. Germline V gene lookup returns CDR1 MDHEN and CDR2 SYDVKM. The CDR3 contains 16 residues. V shed 4 bases, J shed 2 bases, and the junction held 5 bases outside the gene matches. The CDR3 sequence: CASSSSGLAGTYEQYF. The CDR3 nucleotides read TGTGCCAGCAGTTCCTCGGGACTAGCGGGGACCTACGAGCAGTACTTC.

V is TRBV4-3 and J is TRBJ2-1; D is ambiguous. Trimming removed 0 bases at V and 0 bases at J, with 6 bases between. This CDR3 has 15 residues. Germline CDR1 and CDR2: LGHNA and YSLEER. The CDR3 coding sequence is TGCGCCAGCAGCCAAGATAGGCGCTCCTACAATGAGCAGTTCTTC. Translating it yields CASSQDRRSYNEQFF.

The table lists this clonotype with a few counts. CDR3 sequence (DNA): TGCAGCCCCGGGGCGGCCCAAAACATTCAGTACTTC. Translating it yields CSPGAAQNIQYF. The chain combines TRBV29-1 with TRBJ2-4, with D perhaps TRBD1 or TRBD2 (5 bases each). The V and J ends lost 8 bases and 5 bases respectively, with 13 bases between them. Germline CDR1 and CDR2: SQVTM and ANQGSEA. The CDR3 consists of 12 residues.

Ten or more counts support this clonotype. The CDR3 region is CSARAGGETQYF. Here the CDR3 DNA reads TGCAGTGCCCGTGCGGGTGGAGAGACCCAGTACTTC. The chain employs TRBV20-1 and TRBJ2-5, with TRBD2 as a possible D gene (5 bases). Germline loops: CDR1 DFQATT, CDR2 SNEGSKA (reference sequence). The V and J ends lost 6 bases and 4 bases respectively, with 12 bases between them. The CDR3 runs 12 residues.

This clonotype has ten or more counts. The genes are TRBV20-1 and TRBJ1-5; the D gene is possibly TRBD1 (6 bases). Per the germline V gene, CDR1 is DFQATT and CDR2 is SNEGSKA (reference sequence). V lost 1 base, J lost 6 bases, and 13 bases lay in between. The CDR3 is 14 residues long. CDR3 protein: CSARGGGPGQPQHF. In DNA form, the CDR3 reads TGCAGTGCTAGAGGCGGGGGCCCCGGTCAGCCCCAGCATTTT.

The gene calls are TRBV4-1 and TRBJ2-7; D unresolved. CDR1 is MGHRA and CDR2 is YSYEKL in the germline V gene. CDR3 length: 12 residues. The V end lost 4 bases, the J end lost 7 bases, and 11 bases lay between the germline ends. This CDR3 is CASSRGLSEQYF. CDR3 coding DNA: TGCGCCAGCAGCCGTGGGTTGAGTGAGCAGTACTTC.

This clonotype was observed at least ten times. The V and J genes are TRBV6-2 or TRBV6-3 and TRBJ1-2; perhaps TRBD1 as D (5 bases). In germline, CDR1 is MNHEY, CDR2 SVGEGT. CDR3 length: 13 residues. The V end was cut by 9 bases, the J end by 3 bases, with 14 bases between. The CDR3 loop is CASSRVAHYGYTF. CDR3 sequence (DNA): TGTGCCAGTTCCAGGGTTGCCCACTATGGCTACACCTTC.

This clonotype was detected many times. The V gene is TRBV7-4, the J gene TRBJ1-1; D may be TRBD1 (5 bases). Trimming took off 5 bases at V and 2 bases at J, with 12 bases between the two ends. Germline V CDR1 and CDR2: SGHVT, SQSDAQ. The CDR3 has 14 amino acids. As DNA, the CDR3 is TGTGCCAGCAGCCGGGGGGGGTATAACACTGAAGCTTTCTTT. It is translated as CASSRGGYNTEAFF.

Ten or more counts support this clonotype. Here the CDR3 DNA reads TGTGCCAGCAGTTTGACGGGGACCTACGAGCAGTACTTC. This sequence encodes CASSLTGTYEQYF. The V call is TRBV27, the J call TRBJ2-7; D is possibly TRBD2 (5 bases). CDR1 and CDR2 (germline): MNHEY, SMNVEV (reference sequence). Trimming cost V 3 bases and J 2 bases, with 8 bases left between them. This CDR3 has 13 residues.

The chain recombines TRBV5-1 with TRBJ2-2; D gene unclear. The CDR3 length is 16 residues. The V end was cut by 1 base, the J end by 2 bases, with 12 bases between. CDR1 is SGHRS and CDR2 is YFSETQ in the germline V gene. CDR3 region: CASSLPSNLNTGELFF. The CDR3 bases are TGCGCCAGCAGCTTGCCTTCCAACCTTAACACCGGGGAGCTGTTTTTT.

This clonotype was detected a few times. The gene calls are TRBV11-1 and TRBJ2-7; 7 bases agree with TRBD1. Germline V gene data show CDR1 as SGHAT and CDR2 as FQDESV (reference sequence). With 4 bases clipped from V and 6 bases from J, the junction kept 12 bases outside the gene matches. The CDR3 spans 15 residues. CDR3 region: CASSYATGARGEQYF. CDR3 coding DNA: TGTGCCAGCAGCTACGCCACAGGGGCGAGGGGCGAGCAGTACTTC.

With regard to this clonotype: A much larger clone sits a single nucleotide away, making a read error possible. This chain joins TRBV2 and TRBJ1-6, with D unclear. The CDR3 spans 15 residues. With 5 bases removed from V and 9 bases from J, the gap between germline ends came to 17 bases. The V gene's germline CDR1 is SNHLY and CDR2 FYNNEI. This chain's CDR3 is CASSSRVPSLSPLHF. The CDR3 nucleotides are TGTGCCAGCAGTTCCCGGGTTCCTTCTCTTTCACCCCTCCACTTT. Using reference TRBV2 and TRBJ1-6 for the parts outside the CDR3, the full variable domain is EPEVTQTPSHQVTQMGQEVILRCVPISNHLYFYWYRQILGQKVEFLVSFYNNEISEKSEIFDDQFSVERPDGSNFTLKIRSTKLEDSAMYFCASSSRVPSLSPLHFGNGTRLTVT.

This clonotype was recorded many times. V usage is TRBV28 and J usage is TRBJ2-5; a possible D gene is TRBD1 (6 bases). V was shortened by 6 bases and J by 6 bases, with 17 bases between the two germline ends. The germline gives CDR1 MDHEN, CDR2 SYDVKM. This CDR3 is built from 14 residues. The CDR3 reads CASRSSGVRKTQYF. DNA of the CDR3: TGTGCCAGCAGGTCCTCAGGGGTGAGAAAGACCCAGTACTTC.